This passage covers 32 T cell receptor beta chains from one sample sequenced in a study of regulatory T cells in long-lasting Graves disease. Noted time point: persistent/refractory GD, antithyroid drugs over 5 years with positive TRAb. The TCR library was made from RNA extracted from PBMCs. TCR beta libraries were built with iRepertoire HTBI primers and Arm-PCR of CDR3 regions. MiXCR, applied by TCRdb to the multiplex PCR reads, yields one record per CDR3 protein. Of some 340,000 distinct CDR3 sequences in the sample, approximately 25% were seen once. The material was peripheral blood mononuclear cells (PBMCs), obtained when the disease was refractory, from a patient treated with antithyroid drugs. These receptors all come from a woman aged 40 to 55 with Graves disease.

On this clonotype: Just one base apart from a much larger clone, this may be a read error. The chain employs TRBV7-8 and TRBJ2-7, with TRBD2 matching over 14 bases. CDR1 is SGHVS, CDR2 FQNEAQ, per germline. The CDR3 consists of 15 residues. With V trimmed by 6 bases and J by 3 bases, 4 bases remained unmatched. The CDR3 sequence: CASRPTSGRGYEQYF. DNA for the CDR3: TGTGCCAGCAGGCCGACTAGCGGGAGGGGCTACGAGCAGTACTTC.

In this sample, this clonotype turned up a few times. The chain links TRBV20-1 to TRBJ2-1, with 10 bases that match TRBD2. Trimming cost V 7 bases and J 5 bases; bases outside gene matches: 8. CDR3 length equals 14 residues. Per germline, CDR1 DFQATT and CDR2 SNEGSKA (reference sequence). The CDR3 sequence is CSVISGRADNEQFF. The DNA of the CDR3 is TGCAGTGTTATCAGCGGGAGGGCCGACAATGAGCAGTTCTTC.

This clonotype appeared many times. The junction does not match germline at one end; this may be a read error. CDR3 bases: TGTGCCAGCAGCCTGGACAGGGACACTGAAGCTTTCTTT. Translating gives CASSLDRDTEAFF. V is TRBV5-1 and J is TRBJ1-1, with TRBD1 matching over 8 bases. Germline V gene sequence: CDR1 SGHRS, CDR2 YFSETQ. The CDR3 has 13 residues.

J is TRBJ1-2 and V is TRBV7-9; 10 nucleotides align to TRBD1. The germline gives CDR1 SEHNR, CDR2 FQNEAQ (reference sequence). This CDR3 spans 14 amino acids. Unmatched junction bases numbered 8, after V lost 5 bases and J lost 8 bases. CDR3 in DNA: TGTGCCAGCAGCACCGGACAGGGGGTGGGGGGCTACACCTTC. Amino acid sequence: CASSTGQGVGGYTF.

V gene TRBV5-6 combines with J gene TRBJ1-1, with a tentative D call TRBD1 (5 bases). Germline lookup yields CDR1 SGHDT and CDR2 YYEEEE. The CDR3 is 14 amino acids. The V gene lost 1 base and the J gene lost 4 bases, with 11 bases spanning the gap. The DNA of the CDR3 is TGTGCCAGCAGCTTGCTAGCAGGGACCACTGAAGCTTTCTTT. Translating gives CASSLLAGTTEAFF.

This clonotype was counted a few times. This chain joins TRBV4-1 and TRBJ2-7, with D unclear. Trimming removed 1 base at V and 3 bases at J, with 7 bases between. The CDR3 sequence is 13 residues long. Germline V gene data show CDR1 as MGHRA and CDR2 as YSYEKL. CDR3 nucleotides: TGCGCCAGCAGCCAAGGACGGAACTACGAGCAGTACTTC. Its translation is CASSQGRNYEQYF.

The sample holds a few counts of this clonotype. This sequence joins TRBV19 and TRBJ1-5; TRBD1 might be the D (5 bases). The CDR3 runs 14 residues. V lost 0 bases and J 7 bases, leaving 10 bases between the germline ends. CDR1 and CDR2 (germline): LNHDA, SQIVND (reference sequence). Written as DNA, the CDR3 is TGTGCCAGTAGTATAGAAGGGGCGAGGCAGCCCCAGCATTTT. This gives the protein CASSIEGARQPQHF.

This chain uses TRBV2 with TRBJ2-1; maybe TRBD1 (6 bases). CDR3 length: 14 amino acids. V lost 2 bases to trimming and J lost 2 bases, with 7 bases between them. CDR1 and CDR2 from the germline V gene are SNHLY and FYNNEI. The CDR3 reads CASSETGTYNEQFF. CDR3 DNA: TGTGCCAGCAGTGAAACAGGGACCTACAATGAGCAGTTCTTC.

This clonotype was seen more than once but under ten times. The chain combines TRBV11-2 with TRBJ2-1, with D hard to call. This CDR3 region has 16 residues. The V and J ends lost 2 bases and 0 bases respectively, with 11 bases between them. CDR1 is SGHAT and CDR2 is FQNNGV in the germline V gene. The CDR3 DNA is TGTGCCAGCAGCTTACTATGGCGTAGCTCCTACAATGAGCAGTTCTTC. Protein: CASSLLWRSSYNEQFF.

In this sample, this clonotype turned up many times. The J gene is TRBJ2-5, the V gene TRBV19; 13 bases map to TRBD2. Germline V CDR1 and CDR2: LNHDA, SQIVND (reference sequence). V lost 9 bases, J lost 5 bases, and 9 bases stayed unmatched. The CDR3 runs 15 residues. CDR3 in amino acids: CASRGLAGVVETQYF. DNA of the CDR3: TGTGCCAGCCGAGGACTAGCGGGAGTCGTGGAGACCCAGTACTTC.

This clonotype showed up many times. The genes are TRBV7-6 and TRBJ1-4; TRBD1 matches 11 bases. CDR3 length: 16 amino acids. Per germline, CDR1 SGHVS and CDR2 FNYEAQ. J lost 3 bases, V lost 5 bases, and 5 bases had no gene match. The CDR3 loop is CASSRTGGAANEKLFF. The CDR3 coding sequence is TGTGCCAGCAGCCGGACAGGGGGCGCGGCTAATGAAAAACTGTTTTTT.

The table lists this clonotype with many counts. The chain couples TRBV27 to TRBJ2-5; 7 bases are shared with TRBD2. Germline lookup yields CDR1 MNHEY and CDR2 SMNVEV (reference sequence). Germline trimming cut 0 bases from V and 7 bases from J; bases unmatched to any gene: 5. This CDR3 contains 14 residues. In DNA form, the CDR3 reads TGTGCCAGCAGTTTATCGGCAGGGAGGGCGACCCAGTACTTC. Its protein is CASSLSAGRATQYF.

This clonotype was counted many times. J is TRBJ2-4 and V is TRBV12-3 or TRBV12-4; D ambiguous. The CDR3 contains 15 residues. V shed 4 bases and J shed 1 base, with 11 bases lying between them. The CDR3 DNA sequence: TGTGCCAGCAGTTCCTTGGGGTCCGCCAAAAACATTCAGTACTTC. This translates into CASSSLGSAKNIQYF.

This chain connects TRBV27 to TRBJ2-3; D is ambiguous. The germline CDR1 and CDR2 sequences are MNHEY and SMNVEV (reference sequence). This CDR3 contains 13 residues. Trimming removed 4 bases from V and 2 bases from J, with 7 bases in between. CDR3 loop: CASSWQDTDTQYF. In nucleotides, the CDR3 is TGTGCCAGCAGTTGGCAGGACACAGATACGCAGTATTTT.

This chain uses TRBV25-1 with TRBJ1-4; weak D call: TRBD1 (5 bases). The CDR3 is 15 residues long. Germline values: CDR1 MGHDK, CDR2 SYGVNS. Between the trimmed V and J ends, which lost 0 bases and 11 bases, there was a span of 16 bases. The CDR3 is CASSEYSMGRPKLFF. DNA for the CDR3: TGTGCCAGCAGTGAATATAGTATGGGGCGGCCGAAACTGTTTTTT.

Only a few counts were recorded for this clonotype. This chain uses TRBV19 with TRBJ2-7; perhaps D is TRBD1 or TRBD2 (5 bases each). The CDR3 extends over 15 amino acids. Trimming stripped 4 bases from V and 5 bases from J, with 18 bases between. Germline V gene sequence: CDR1 LNHDA, CDR2 SQIVND (reference sequence). The CDR3 DNA sequence: TGTGCCAGTAGTAGGTCCGGGACCCTCTCAGACGAGCAGTACTTC. It encodes CASSRSGTLSDEQYF.

At least ten counts were recorded for this clonotype. The chain recombines TRBV28 with TRBJ2-7; 12 nucleotides agree with TRBD2. Germline V gene sequence: CDR1 MDHEN, CDR2 SYDVKM. The length of the CDR3 is 16 residues. The V gene end was trimmed by 1 base and the J gene end by 6 bases; junction bases not matched to a gene: 7. This chain's CDR3 is CASSLYLAGGWGEQYF. Written as DNA, the CDR3 is TGTGCCAGCAGTTTATATCTAGCGGGAGGGTGGGGCGAGCAGTACTTC.

This chain's CDR3 is CASSTGPNEKLFF. The CDR3 nucleotides read TGCGCCAGCAGCACAGGTCCTAATGAAAAACTGTTTTTT. V is TRBV10-2 and J is TRBJ1-4; tentatively, D is TRBD1 (5 bases). This CDR3 contains 13 residues. The germline gives CDR1 WSHSY, CDR2 SAAADI. V was shortened by 6 bases and J by 3 bases, with 8 bases between the two germline ends.

Comment on this clonotype: One end of the junction does not line up with germline, which may come from a read error. The chain combines TRBV5-1 with TRBJ1-4; a weak D match, TRBD1 (5 bases). Germline assignment: CDR1 SGHRS and CDR2 YFSETQ. The CDR3 is 14 residues long. The CDR3: CASSLPGVDEKLFF. CDR3 in DNA: TGCGCCAGCAGCTTGCCGGGGGTTGACGAAAAACTGTTTTTC.

The rearrangement links TRBV10-3 to TRBJ1-3; D uncertain. Trimming left V 6 bases short and J 3 bases short, with 15 bases between. The CDR3 loop spans 15 amino acids. Germline assignment: CDR1 ENHRY and CDR2 SYGVKD. CDR3 in amino acids: CAIRSPERNGNTIYF. The DNA for the CDR3 is TGTGCCATCAGGTCACCGGAGCGGAATGGAAACACCATATATTTT.

There are many counts of this clonotype. The V and J genes are TRBV6-1 and TRBJ2-2; TRBD1 matches at 7 bases. The CDR3 runs to 17 residues. With 6 bases clipped from V and 2 bases from J, the junction kept 12 bases outside the gene matches. Germline V gives CDR1 MNHNS, CDR2 SASEGT. CDR3 DNA: TGTGCCAGCAGGGGACCCCCGGGACAGCTCAACACCGGGGAGCTGTTTTTT. As protein: CASRGPPGQLNTGELFF.

The sample holds a few counts of this clonotype. This sequence joins TRBV6-5 and TRBJ2-7, with D unresolved. Germline V gene data show CDR1 as MNHEY and CDR2 as SVGAGI. V shed 0 bases and J shed 0 bases, with 12 bases lying between them. This CDR3 is built from 16 residues. The CDR3 spells CASSYSSALSSYEQYF. CDR3 in DNA: TGTGCCAGCAGTTACTCGTCGGCACTTAGCTCCTACGAGCAGTACTTC.

The DNA for the CDR3 is TGTGCCAGCAGTTTTTCAAGGACAGGGGTAAATGAAAAACTGTTTTTT. This translates into CASSFSRTGVNEKLFF. The chain recombines TRBV27 with TRBJ1-4, with TRBD1 identical over 9 bases. This CDR3 contains 16 residues. J was trimmed by 5 bases and V by 3 bases; bases with no gene match: 7. Looked up from germline, CDR1 is MNHEY and CDR2 is SMNVEV (reference sequence).

The V call is TRBV20-1, the J call TRBJ1-6; D uncertain. Germline assignment: CDR1 DFQATT and CDR2 SNEGSKA (reference sequence). Trimming took off 4 bases at V and 12 bases at J, with 16 bases between the two ends. The CDR3 loop spans 13 amino acids. The CDR3 DNA reads TGCAGTGCTATCGAACACTCTCGGGGACCCCTCCACTTT. This sequence encodes CSAIEHSRGPLHF.

In its sample, this clonotype was seen a few times. The rearrangement joins TRBV12-3 or TRBV12-4 to TRBJ1-3, with D unclear. V was clipped by 3 bases and J by 0 bases, with 12 bases between them. This CDR3 is 16 amino acids long. CDR3 sequence (DNA): TGTGCCAGCAGTTTGAGAGACATGAGCTCTGGAAACACCATATATTTT. Translated: CASSLRDMSSGNTIYF.

In this sample, this clonotype turned up a few times. This chain joins TRBV5-1 and TRBJ2-6, with D perhaps being TRBD1 or TRBD2 (6 bases each). Germline assignment: CDR1 SGHRS and CDR2 YFSETQ. The CDR3 extends over 16 amino acids. V was clipped by 6 bases and J by 1 base, with 14 bases between them. This chain's CDR3 is CASTLGGRSGANVLTF. CDR3 DNA: TGCGCCAGCACCTTAGGGGGGCGGTCTGGGGCCAACGTCCTGACTTTC.

The chain employs TRBV11-2 and TRBJ2-7; D ambiguous. V lost 7 bases and J lost 2, with 18 bases in between. The CDR3 totals 15 residues. The germline gives CDR1 SGHAT, CDR2 FQNNGV. The CDR3 DNA sequence: TGTGCCAGCACCGATCACACCCATGGGGCCTACGAGCAGTACTTC. Protein product: CASTDHTHGAYEQYF.

This clonotype was picked up many times. The genes are TRBV28 and TRBJ2-5; D call uncertain. The germline V and J ends were trimmed by 5 bases and 2 bases, with 3 bases remaining between them. The CDR3 runs to 11 residues. Germline CDR1 is MDHEN and CDR2 is SYDVKM. CDR3: CASSEQETQYF. CDR3 DNA: TGTGCCAGCAGTGAACAAGAGACCCAGTACTTC. The full variable domain, in which reference TRBV28 and TRBJ2-5 provide the parts outside the CDR3, is DVKVTQSSRYLVKRTGEKVFLECVQDMDHENMFWYRQDPGLGLRLIYFSYDVKMKEKGDIPEGYSVSREKKERFSLILESASTNQTSMYLCASSEQETQYFGPGTRLLVL.

This clonotype was detected a few times. The chain links TRBV5-1 to TRBJ1-4; maybe TRBD1 (5 bases). The germline CDR1 and CDR2 sequences are SGHRS and YFSETQ. The CDR3 runs to 15 residues. V was trimmed by 4 bases and J by 3 bases, leaving 13 bases between them. As DNA, the CDR3 is TGCGCCAGCAGCCGGGGGGTGACTTCTAATGAAAAACTGTTTTTT. Protein product: CASSRGVTSNEKLFF.

A note on this clonotype: This could be a read error, since a much larger clone is one nucleotide away. V usage is TRBV28 and J usage is TRBJ2-2; 7 nucleotides align to TRBD2. V trimming: 6 bases; J trimming: 1 base; junction bases outside the gene matches: 8. The germline CDR1 and CDR2 sequences are MDHEN and SYDVKM. CDR3 length: 16 residues. CDR3 residues: CASSQAASGNTGELFF. As DNA, the CDR3 is TGTGCCAGCAGCCAAGCCGCTAGCGGGAACACCGGGGAGCTGTTTTTT.

This chain uses TRBV20-1 with TRBJ2-2; TRBD1 agrees at 11 bases. Germline V gives CDR1 DFQATT, CDR2 SNEGSKA (reference sequence). The CDR3 contains 16 residues. V dropped 4 bases and J dropped 6; count of bases not matched to a gene: 10. CDR3 residues: CSATRGGQGAAGELFF. In DNA, the CDR3 is TGCAGTGCTACCAGGGGAGGACAGGGGGCGGCCGGGGAGCTGTTTTTT.

For this clonotype: This sequence may be a read error, since a much larger clone differs from it by one base. The V gene is TRBV28, the J gene TRBJ1-2; 7 bases fit TRBD1. The germline gives CDR1 MDHEN, CDR2 SYDVKM. CDR3 length: 13 amino acids. J lost 4 bases, V lost 6 bases, and 5 bases had no gene match. The CDR3 bases are TGTGCCAGCAGCTTGACAGGGATCTATGGCTACACCTTC. Residues: CASSLTGIYGYTF.